This T cell receptor beta chain was recovered during a study of blood T cell repertoires in COVID-19. For the study at large: Donors in the United States, Italy and Spain gave samples during acute or convalescent COVID-19. T cells, B-cell-depleted T cells, or PBMCs supplied cDNA or gDNA.

For this clone: The sample contains more than one DNA sequence encoding this CDR3.

The junction had 2 bases not matched to a gene; V was cut back by 4 bases and J by 1 base. CDR1 and CDR2 from the germline V gene are LNHDA and SQIVND (reference sequence). The CDR3 runs 15 residues. Original analysis: Using reference gene primer amplification, nucleated cell counts were estimated. Assay: immunoSEQ multiplex PCR; the TCRdb copy retains only in-frame clones and omits some. V, J and clone size were drawn from that table, and D and trimming were deduced from the DNA. Here the sample spans 150,000 or so clones, roughly 88% being singletons. Sequenced: peripheral blood. This receptor was obtained from a man in his 60s who had recovered from COVID-19. The J gene is TRBJ1-3, the V gene TRBV19, with TRBD1 matching over 9 bases. This CDR3 reads CASSKDRGSGNTIYF. CDR3 sequence (DNA): TGTGCCAGTAGTAAGGACAGGGGTTCTGGAAACACCATATATTTT. Complete variable domain (other parts from reference TRBV19 and TRBJ1-3): DGGITQSPKYLFRKEGQNVTLSCEQNLNHDAMYWYRQDPGQGLRLIYYSQIVNDFQKGDIAEGYSVSREKKESFPLTVTSAQKNPTAFYLCASSKDRGSGNTIYFGEGSWLTVV.